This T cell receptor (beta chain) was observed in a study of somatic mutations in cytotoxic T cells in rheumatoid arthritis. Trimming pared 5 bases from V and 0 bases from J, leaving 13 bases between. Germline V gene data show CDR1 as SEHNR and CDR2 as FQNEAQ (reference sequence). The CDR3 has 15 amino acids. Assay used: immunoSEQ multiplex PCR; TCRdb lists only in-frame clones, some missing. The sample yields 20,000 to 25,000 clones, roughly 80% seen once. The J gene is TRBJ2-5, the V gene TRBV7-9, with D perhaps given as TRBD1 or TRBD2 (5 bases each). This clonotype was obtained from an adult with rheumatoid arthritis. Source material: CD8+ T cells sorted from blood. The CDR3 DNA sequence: TGTGCCAGCAGCACCAGGGTCGGGGACCAAGAGACCCAGTACTTC. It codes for CASSTRVGDQETQYF.